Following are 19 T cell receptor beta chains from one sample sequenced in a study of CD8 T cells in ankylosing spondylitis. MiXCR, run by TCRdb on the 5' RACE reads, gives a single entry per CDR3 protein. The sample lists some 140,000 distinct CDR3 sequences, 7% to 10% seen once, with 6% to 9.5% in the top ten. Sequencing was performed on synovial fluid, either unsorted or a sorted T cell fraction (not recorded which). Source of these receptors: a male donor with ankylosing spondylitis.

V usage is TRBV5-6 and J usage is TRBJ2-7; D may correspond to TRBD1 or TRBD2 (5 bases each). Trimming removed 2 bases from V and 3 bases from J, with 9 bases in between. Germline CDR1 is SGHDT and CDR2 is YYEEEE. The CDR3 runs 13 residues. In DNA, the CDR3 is TGTGCCAGCAGCTTCGGGGCGTTCTACGAGCAGTACTTC. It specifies CASSFGAFYEQYF.

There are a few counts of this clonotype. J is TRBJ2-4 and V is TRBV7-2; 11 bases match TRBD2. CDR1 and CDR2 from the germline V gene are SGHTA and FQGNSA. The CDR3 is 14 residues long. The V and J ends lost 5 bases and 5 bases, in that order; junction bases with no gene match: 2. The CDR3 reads CASSPGLAENIQYF. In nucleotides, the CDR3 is TGTGCCAGCAGCCCGGGACTAGCGGAAAACATTCAGTACTTC.

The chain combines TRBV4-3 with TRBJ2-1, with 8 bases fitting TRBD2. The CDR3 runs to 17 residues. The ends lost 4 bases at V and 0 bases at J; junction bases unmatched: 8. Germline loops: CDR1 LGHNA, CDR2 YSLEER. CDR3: CASSLDRSGDSYNEQFF. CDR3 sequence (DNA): TGCGCCAGCAGCCTAGACCGTAGCGGGGACTCCTACAATGAGCAGTTCTTC.

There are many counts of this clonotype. The CDR3 nucleotides read TGTGCCAGCAGCGCCTACGGACTAGCTGGGGAGACCCAGTACTTC. Its protein product is CASSAYGLAGETQYF. The chain couples TRBV9 to TRBJ2-5, with 8 bases identical to TRBD2. V trimming: 3 bases; J trimming: 5 bases; junction bases outside the gene matches: 9. The CDR3 has 15 amino acids. Germline V gives CDR1 SGDLS, CDR2 YYNGEE.

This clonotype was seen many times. The CDR3 DNA reads as TGTGCCAGCAGCTTAGGCGAGGGGTCGGTGCAGTACTTC. Protein product: CASSLGEGSVQYF. The V and J genes are TRBV7-2 and TRBJ2-7; D is perhaps TRBD1 or TRBD2 (5 bases each). The CDR3 spans 13 residues. The germline CDR1 and CDR2 sequences are SGHTA and FQGNSA. V dropped 1 base and J dropped 9 bases, with 13 bases sitting between them.

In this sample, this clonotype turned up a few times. The CDR3, as DNA: TGTGCCAGCAGCCAAGGGTGGAACTACTACAATGAGCAGTTCTTC. Translated, it gives CASSQGWNYYNEQFF. The chain has TRBV14 and TRBJ2-1; D gene ambiguous. The germline V gene encodes CDR1 SGHDN and CDR2 FVKESK. The CDR3 spans 15 residues. Between the trimmed V and J ends, which lost 1 base and 3 bases, there was a span of 10 bases.

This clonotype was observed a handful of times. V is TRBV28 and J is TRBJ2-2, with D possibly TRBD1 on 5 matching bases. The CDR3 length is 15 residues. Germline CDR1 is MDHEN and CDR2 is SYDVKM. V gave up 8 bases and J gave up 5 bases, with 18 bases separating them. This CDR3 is CASGTRQRPTGELFF. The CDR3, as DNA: TGTGCCAGCGGAACCCGACAGAGGCCAACCGGGGAGCTGTTTTTT.

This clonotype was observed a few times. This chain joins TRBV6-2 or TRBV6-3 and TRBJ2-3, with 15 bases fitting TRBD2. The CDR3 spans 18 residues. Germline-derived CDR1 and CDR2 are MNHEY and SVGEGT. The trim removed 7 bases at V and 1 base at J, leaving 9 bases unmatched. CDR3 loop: CASIPGTSGRPGTDTQYF. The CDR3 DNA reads TGTGCCAGCATCCCCGGGACTAGCGGGAGGCCCGGCACAGATACGCAGTATTTT.

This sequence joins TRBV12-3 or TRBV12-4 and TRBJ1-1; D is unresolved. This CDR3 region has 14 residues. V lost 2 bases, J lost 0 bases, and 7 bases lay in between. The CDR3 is CASSLRVMNTEAFF. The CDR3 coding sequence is TGTGCCAGCAGTTTAAGGGTGATGAACACTGAAGCTTTCTTT.

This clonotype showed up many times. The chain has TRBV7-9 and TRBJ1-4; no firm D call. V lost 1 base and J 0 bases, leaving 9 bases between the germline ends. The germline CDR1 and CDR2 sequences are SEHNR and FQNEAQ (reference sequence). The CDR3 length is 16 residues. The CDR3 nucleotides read TGTGCCAGCAGCTTAGTGTCAGGAGCAACTAATGAAAAACTGTTTTTT. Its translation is CASSLVSGATNEKLFF.

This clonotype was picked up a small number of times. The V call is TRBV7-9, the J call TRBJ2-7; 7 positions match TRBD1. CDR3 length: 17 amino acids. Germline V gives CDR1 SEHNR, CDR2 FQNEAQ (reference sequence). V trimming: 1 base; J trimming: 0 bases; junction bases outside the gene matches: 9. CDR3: CASSLVSGQAISYEQYF. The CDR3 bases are TGTGCCAGCAGCTTAGTTTCCGGACAGGCGATCTCCTACGAGCAGTACTTC.

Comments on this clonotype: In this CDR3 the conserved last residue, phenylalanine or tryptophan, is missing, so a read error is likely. This CDR3 reads CASTGQSGNEQFL. CDR3 in DNA: TGTGCCAGCACGGGACAGAGCGGCAATGAGCAGTTCTTA. J is TRBJ2-1 and V is TRBV2, with 7 bases matching TRBD1. J gave up 6 bases and V 7 bases, and 6 bases lay outside the gene matches. The CDR3 spans 13 residues. CDR1 and CDR2 (germline): SNHLY, FYNNEI.

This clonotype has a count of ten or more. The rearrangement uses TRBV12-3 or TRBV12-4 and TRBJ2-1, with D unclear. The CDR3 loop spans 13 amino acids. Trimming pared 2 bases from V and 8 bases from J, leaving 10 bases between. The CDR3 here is CASSLSVGYEQFF. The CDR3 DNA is TGTGCCAGCAGTTTATCAGTTGGATATGAGCAGTTCTTC.

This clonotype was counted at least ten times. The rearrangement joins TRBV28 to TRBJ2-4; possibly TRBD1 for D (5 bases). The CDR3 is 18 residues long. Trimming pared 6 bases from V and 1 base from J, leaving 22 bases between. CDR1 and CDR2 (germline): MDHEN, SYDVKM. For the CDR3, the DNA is TGTGCCAGCAGCTCTAGGGGTCTCCGCCTGGATGCCAAAAACATTCAGTACTTC. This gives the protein CASSSRGLRLDAKNIQYF. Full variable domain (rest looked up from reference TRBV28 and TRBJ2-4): DVKVTQSSRYLVKRTGEKVFLECVQDMDHENMFWYRQDPGLGLRLIYFSYDVKMKEKGDIPEGYSVSREKKERFSLILESASTNQTSMYLCASSSRGLRLDAKNIQYFGAGTRLSVL.

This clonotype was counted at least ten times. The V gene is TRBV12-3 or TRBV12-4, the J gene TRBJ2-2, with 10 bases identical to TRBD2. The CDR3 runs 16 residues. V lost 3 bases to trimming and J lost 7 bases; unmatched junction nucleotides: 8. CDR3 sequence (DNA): TGTGCCAGCAGTTTTCAAGCGGGAGGGGTTAACGGGGAGCTGTTTTTT. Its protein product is CASSFQAGGVNGELFF.

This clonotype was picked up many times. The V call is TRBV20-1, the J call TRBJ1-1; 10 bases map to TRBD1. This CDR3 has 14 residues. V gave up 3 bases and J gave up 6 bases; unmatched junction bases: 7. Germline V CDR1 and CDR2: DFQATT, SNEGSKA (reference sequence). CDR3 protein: CSARLGQGSSEAFF. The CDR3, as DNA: TGCAGTGCTAGGTTGGGACAGGGGAGTTCTGAAGCTTTCTTT.

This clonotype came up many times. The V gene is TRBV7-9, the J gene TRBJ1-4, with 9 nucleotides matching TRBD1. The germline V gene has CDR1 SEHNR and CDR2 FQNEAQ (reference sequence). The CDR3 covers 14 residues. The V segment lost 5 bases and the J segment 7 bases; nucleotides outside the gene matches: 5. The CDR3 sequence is CASSRTGEVEKLFF. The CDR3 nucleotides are TGTGCCAGCAGCCGGACAGGGGAAGTTGAAAAACTGTTTTTT.

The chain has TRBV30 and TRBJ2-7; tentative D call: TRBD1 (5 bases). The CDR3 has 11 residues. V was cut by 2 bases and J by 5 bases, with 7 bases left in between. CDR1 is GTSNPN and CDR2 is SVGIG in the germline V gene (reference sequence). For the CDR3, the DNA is TGTGCCTGGAGTCTAGGGGACGAGCAGTACTTC. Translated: CAWSLGDEQYF.

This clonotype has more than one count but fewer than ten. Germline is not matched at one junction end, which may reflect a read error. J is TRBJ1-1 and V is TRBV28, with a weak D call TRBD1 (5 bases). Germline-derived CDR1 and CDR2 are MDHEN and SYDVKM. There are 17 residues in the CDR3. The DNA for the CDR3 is TGTGCCAGCAGTCTCGTCGGTGGGGCCTACCAAAACAATGAAGCTTTCTTT. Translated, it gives CASSLVGGAYQNNEAFF.